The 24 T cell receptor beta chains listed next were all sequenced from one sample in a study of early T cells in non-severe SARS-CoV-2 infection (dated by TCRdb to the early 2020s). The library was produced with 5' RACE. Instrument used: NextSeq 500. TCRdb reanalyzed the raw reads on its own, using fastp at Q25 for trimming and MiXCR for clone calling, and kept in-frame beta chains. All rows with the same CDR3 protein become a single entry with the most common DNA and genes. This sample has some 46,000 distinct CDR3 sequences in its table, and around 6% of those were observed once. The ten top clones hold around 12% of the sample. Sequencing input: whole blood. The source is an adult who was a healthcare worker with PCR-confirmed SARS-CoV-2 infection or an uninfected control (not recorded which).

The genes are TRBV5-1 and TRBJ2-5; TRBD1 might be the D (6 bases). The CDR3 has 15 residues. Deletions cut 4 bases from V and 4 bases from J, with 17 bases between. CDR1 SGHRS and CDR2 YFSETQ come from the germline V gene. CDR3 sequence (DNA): TGCGCCAGCAGCATTGGGGATACAGGGCGAGAGACCCAGTACTTC. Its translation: CASSIGDTGRETQYF.

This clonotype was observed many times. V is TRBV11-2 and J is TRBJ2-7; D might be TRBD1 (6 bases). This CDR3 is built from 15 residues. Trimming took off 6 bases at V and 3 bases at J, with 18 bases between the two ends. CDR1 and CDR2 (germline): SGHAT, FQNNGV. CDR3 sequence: CASRLLTEGGYEQYF. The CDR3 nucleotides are TGTGCCAGCAGACTCCTAACCGAAGGGGGCTACGAGCAGTACTTC.

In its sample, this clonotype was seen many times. CDR3 nucleotide sequence: TGCAGCATACGACAGGGAAACGAAAAACTGTTTTTT. This codes for CSIRQGNEKLFF. The V and J genes are TRBV20-1 and TRBJ1-4; 7 bases match TRBD1. CDR1 DFQATT and CDR2 SNEGSKA come from the germline V gene (reference sequence). The CDR3 has 12 amino acids.

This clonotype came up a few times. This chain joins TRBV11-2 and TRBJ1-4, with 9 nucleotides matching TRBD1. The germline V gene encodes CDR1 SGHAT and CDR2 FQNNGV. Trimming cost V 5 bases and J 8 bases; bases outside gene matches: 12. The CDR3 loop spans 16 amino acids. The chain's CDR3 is CASSPLTGGTPEKLFF. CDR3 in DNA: TGTGCCAGCAGCCCCCTTACAGGGGGCACTCCAGAAAAACTGTTTTTT.

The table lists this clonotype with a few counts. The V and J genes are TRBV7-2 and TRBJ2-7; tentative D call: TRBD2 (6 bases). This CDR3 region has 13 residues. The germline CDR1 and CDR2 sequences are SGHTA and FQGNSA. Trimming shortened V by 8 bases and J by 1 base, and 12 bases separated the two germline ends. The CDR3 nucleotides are TGTGCCAGCCGCCCCGGGGGATCCTACGAGCAGTACTTC. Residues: CASRPGGSYEQYF.

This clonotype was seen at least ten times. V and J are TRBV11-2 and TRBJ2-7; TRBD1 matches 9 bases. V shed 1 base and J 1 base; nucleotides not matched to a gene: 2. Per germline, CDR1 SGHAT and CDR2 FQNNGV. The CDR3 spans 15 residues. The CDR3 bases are TGTGCCAGCAGCTTAGCTGGGACAGGGTCCTACGAGCAGTACTTC. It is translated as CASSLAGTGSYEQYF. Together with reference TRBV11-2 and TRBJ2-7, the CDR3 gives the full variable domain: EAGVAQSPRYKIIEKRQSVAFWCNPISGHATLYWYQQILGQGPKLLIQFQNNGVVDDSQLPKDRFSAERLKGVDSTLKIQPAKLEDSAVYLCASSLAGTGSYEQYFGPGTRLTVT.

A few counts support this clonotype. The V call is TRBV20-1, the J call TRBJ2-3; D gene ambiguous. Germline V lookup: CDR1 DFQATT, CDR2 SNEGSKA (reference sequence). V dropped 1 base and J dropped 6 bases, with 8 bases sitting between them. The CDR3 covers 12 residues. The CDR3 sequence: CSARATLDTQYF. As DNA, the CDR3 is TGCAGTGCTAGAGCGACCCTGGATACGCAGTATTTT.

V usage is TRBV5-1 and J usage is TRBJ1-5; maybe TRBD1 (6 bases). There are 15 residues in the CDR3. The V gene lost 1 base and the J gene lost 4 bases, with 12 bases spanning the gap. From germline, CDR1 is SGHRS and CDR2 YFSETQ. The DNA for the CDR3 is TGCGCCAGCAGCTTGATGGGACAAGTGAATCAGCCCCAGCATTTT. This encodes CASSLMGQVNQPQHF.

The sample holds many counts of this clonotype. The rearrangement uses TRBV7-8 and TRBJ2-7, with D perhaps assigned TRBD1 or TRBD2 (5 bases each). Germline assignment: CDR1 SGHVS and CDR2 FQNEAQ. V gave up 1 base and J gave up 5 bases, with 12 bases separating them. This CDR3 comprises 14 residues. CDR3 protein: CASSLETAENEQYF. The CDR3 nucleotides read TGTGCCAGCAGCTTAGAGACAGCGGAGAACGAGCAGTACTTC.

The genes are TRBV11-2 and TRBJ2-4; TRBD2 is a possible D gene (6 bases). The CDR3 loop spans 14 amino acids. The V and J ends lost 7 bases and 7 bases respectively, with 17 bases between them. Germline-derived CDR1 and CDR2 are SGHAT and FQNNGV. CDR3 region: CASTLGTEWNIQYF. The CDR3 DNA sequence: TGTGCCAGCACCCTAGGGACTGAATGGAACATTCAGTACTTC.

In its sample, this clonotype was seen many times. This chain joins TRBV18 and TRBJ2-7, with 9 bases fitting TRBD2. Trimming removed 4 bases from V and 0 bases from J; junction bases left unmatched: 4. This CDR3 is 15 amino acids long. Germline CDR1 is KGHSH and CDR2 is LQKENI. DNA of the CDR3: TGTGCCAGCTCACGACTAGCGGTGAGCTCCTACGAGCAGTACTTC. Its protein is CASSRLAVSSYEQYF. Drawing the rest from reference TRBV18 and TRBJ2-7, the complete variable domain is NAGVMQNPRHLVRRRGQEARLRCSPMKGHSHVYWYRQLPEEGLKFMVYLQKENIIDESGMPKERFSAEFPKEGPSILRIQQVVRGDSAAYFCASSRLAVSSYEQYFGPGTRLTVT.

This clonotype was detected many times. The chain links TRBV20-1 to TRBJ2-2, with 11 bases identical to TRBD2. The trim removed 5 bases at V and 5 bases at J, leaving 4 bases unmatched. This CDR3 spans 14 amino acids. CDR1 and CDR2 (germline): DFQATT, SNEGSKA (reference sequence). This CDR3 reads CSARRLAGTGELFF. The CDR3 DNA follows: TGCAGTGCTCGCCGACTAGCGGGGACCGGGGAGCTGTTTTTT.

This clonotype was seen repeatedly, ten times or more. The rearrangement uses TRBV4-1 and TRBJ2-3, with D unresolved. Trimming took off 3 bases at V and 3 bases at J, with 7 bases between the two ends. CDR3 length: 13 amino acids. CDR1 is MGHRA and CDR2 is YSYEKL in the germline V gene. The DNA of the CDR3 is TGCGCCAGCAGCCAGACCGAGACAGATACGCAGTATTTT. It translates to CASSQTETDTQYF.

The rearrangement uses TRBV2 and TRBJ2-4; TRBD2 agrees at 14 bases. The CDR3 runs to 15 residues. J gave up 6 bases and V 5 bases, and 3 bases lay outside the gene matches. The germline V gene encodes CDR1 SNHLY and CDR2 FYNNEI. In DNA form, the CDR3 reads TGTGCCAGCAGTCCCGGGACTAGCGGGGGAAACATTCAGTACTTC. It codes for CASSPGTSGGNIQYF.

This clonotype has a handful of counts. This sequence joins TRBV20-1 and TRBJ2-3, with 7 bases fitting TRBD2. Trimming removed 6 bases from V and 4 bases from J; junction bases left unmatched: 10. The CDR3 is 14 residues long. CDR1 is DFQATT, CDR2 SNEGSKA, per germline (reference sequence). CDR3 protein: CSARGLGKADTQYF. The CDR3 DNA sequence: TGCAGTGCGCGCGGACTAGGGAAAGCAGATACGCAGTATTTT.

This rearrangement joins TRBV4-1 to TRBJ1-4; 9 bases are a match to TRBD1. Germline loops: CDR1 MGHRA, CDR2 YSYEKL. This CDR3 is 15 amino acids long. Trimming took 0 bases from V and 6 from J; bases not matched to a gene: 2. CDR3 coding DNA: TGCGCCAGCAGCCAAGAAGGGACAGGGTATGAAAAACTGTTTTTT. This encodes CASSQEGTGYEKLFF.

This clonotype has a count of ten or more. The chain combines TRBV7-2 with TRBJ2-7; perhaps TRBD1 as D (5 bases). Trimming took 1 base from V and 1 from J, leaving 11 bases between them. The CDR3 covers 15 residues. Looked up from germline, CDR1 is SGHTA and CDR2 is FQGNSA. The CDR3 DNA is TGTGCCAGCAGCTTAGTACAGACAGTATCCTACGAGCAGTACTTC. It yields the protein CASSLVQTVSYEQYF.

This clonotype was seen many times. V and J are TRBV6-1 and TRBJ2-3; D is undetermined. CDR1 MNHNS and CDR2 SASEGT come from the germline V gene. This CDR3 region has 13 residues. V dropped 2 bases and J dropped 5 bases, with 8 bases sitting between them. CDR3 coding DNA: TGTGCCAGCAGTGAAAGTGAGATAGATACGCAGTATTTT. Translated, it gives CASSESEIDTQYF.

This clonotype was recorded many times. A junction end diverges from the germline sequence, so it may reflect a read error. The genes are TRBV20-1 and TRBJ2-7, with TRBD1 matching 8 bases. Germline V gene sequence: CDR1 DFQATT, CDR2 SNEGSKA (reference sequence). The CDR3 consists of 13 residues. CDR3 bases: TGCAGTGCTACTGACAGGGGAGCCTACGGGCAGTACTTC. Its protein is CSATDRGAYGQYF.

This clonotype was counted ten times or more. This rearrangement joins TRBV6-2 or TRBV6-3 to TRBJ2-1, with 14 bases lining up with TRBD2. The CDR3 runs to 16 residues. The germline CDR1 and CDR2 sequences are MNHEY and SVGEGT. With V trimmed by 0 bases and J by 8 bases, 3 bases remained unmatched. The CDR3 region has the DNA TGTGCCAGCAGTTACTCGACTAGCGGGGGGGCCCATGAGCAGTTCTTC. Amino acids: CASSYSTSGGAHEQFF.

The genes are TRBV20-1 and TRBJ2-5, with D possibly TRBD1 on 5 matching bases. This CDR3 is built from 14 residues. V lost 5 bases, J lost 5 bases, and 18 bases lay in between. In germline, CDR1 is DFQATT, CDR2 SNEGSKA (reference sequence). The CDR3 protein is CSAVGQGSRETQYF. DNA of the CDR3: TGCAGTGCTGTGGGGCAGGGATCGAGGGAGACCCAGTACTTC.

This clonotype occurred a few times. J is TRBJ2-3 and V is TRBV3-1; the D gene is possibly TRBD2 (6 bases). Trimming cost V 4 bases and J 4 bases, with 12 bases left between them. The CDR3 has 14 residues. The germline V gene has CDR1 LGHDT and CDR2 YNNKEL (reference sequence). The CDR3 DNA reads TGTGCCAGCAGCCGCGTTGGGACTTCAGATACGCAGTATTTT. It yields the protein CASSRVGTSDTQYF.

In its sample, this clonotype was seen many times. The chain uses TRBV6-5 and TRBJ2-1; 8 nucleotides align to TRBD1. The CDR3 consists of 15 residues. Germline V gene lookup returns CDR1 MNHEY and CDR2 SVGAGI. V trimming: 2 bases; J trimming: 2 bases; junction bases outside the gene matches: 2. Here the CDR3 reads CASSYRQGTYNEQFF. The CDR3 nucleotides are TGTGCCAGCAGTTACCGACAGGGGACCTACAATGAGCAGTTCTTC.

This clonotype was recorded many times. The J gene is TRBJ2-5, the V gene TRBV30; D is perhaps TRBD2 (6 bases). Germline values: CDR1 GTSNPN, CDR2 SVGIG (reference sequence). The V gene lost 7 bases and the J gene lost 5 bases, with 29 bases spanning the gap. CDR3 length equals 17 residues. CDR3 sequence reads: CALNKDYAKFMSETQYF. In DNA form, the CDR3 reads TGTGCCTTGAACAAGGACTACGCCAAATTTATGTCGGAGACCCAGTACTTC. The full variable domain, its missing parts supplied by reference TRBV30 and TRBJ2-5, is SQTIHQWPATLVQPVGSPLSLECTVEGTSNPNLYWYRQAAGRGLQLLFYSVGIGQISSEVPQNLSASRPQDRQFILSSKKLLLSDSGFYLCALNKDYAKFMSETQYFGPGTRLLVL.